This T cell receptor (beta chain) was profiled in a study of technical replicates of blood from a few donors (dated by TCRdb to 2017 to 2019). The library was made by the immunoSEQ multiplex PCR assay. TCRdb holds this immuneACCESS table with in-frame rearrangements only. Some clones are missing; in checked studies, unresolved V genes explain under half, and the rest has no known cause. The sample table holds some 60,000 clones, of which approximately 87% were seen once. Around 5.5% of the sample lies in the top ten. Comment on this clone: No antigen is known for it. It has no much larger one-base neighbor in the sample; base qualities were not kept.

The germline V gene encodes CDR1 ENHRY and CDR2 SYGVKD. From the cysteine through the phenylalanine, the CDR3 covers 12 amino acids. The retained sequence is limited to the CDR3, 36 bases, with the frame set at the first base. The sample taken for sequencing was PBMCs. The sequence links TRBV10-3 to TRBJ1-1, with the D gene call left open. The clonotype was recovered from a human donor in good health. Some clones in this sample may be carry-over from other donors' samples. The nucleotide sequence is TGTGCAAGCGGGAAGGGGAACACTGAAGCTTTCTTT. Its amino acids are CASGKGNTEAFF.